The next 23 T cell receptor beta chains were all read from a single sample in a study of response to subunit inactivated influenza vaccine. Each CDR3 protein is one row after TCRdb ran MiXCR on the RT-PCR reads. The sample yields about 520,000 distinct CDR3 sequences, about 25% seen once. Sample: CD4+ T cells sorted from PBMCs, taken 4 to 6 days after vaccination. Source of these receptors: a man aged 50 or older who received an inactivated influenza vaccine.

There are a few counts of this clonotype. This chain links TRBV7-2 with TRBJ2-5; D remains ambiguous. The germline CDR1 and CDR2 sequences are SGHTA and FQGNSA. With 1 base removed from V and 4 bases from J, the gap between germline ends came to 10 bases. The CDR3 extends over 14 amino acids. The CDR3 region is CASSLGGYRETQYF. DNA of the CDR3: TGTGCCAGCAGCTTAGGAGGCTATCGAGAGACCCAGTACTTC.

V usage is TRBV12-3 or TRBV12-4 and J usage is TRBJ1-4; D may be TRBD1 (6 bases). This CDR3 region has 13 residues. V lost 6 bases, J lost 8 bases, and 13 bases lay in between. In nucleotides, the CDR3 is TGTGCCAGCAGCCGGCTAACAGGGGAAAAACTGTTTTTT. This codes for CASSRLTGEKLFF.

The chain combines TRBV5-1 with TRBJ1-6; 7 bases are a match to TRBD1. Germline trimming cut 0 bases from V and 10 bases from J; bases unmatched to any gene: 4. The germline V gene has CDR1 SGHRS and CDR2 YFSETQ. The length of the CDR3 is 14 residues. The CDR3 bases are TGCGCCAGCAGCTTGGGACAGGGTCTCTCACCCCTCCACTTT. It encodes CASSLGQGLSPLHF.

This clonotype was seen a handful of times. The DNA for the CDR3 is TGTGCCAGCAGTAGCGGGGGGGCACCTTACAATGAGCAGTTCTTC. Translating gives CASSSGGAPYNEQFF. The chain joins TRBV12-3 or TRBV12-4 to TRBJ2-1; 10 nucleotides match TRBD2. After removal of 5 bases from V and 4 bases from J, the junction contained 5 bases not matched to a gene. The CDR3 has 15 residues.

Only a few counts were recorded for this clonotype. The CDR3 DNA reads TGTGCCAGCAGCACGGACGGGTACTCCGGGGAGCTGTTTTTT. It specifies CASSTDGYSGELFF. The J gene is TRBJ2-2, the V gene TRBV7-9; D is ambiguous. CDR1 is SEHNR, CDR2 FQNEAQ, per germline (reference sequence). CDR3 length: 14 residues. V dropped 5 bases and J dropped 6 bases, with 13 bases sitting between them.

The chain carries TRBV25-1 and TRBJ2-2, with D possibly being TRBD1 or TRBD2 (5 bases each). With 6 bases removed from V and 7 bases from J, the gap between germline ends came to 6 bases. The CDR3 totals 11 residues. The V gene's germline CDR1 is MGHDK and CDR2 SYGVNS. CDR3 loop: CASRGVGELFF. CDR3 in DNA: TGTGCCAGCAGGGGGGTCGGGGAGCTGTTTTTT.

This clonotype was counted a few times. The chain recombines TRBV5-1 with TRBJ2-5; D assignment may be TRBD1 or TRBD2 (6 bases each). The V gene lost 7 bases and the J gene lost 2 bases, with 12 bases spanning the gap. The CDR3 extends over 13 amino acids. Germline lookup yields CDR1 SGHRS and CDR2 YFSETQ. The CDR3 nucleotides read TGCGCCAGCTTCGGAGGGGGTCAAGAGACCCAGTACTTC. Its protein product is CASFGGGQETQYF.

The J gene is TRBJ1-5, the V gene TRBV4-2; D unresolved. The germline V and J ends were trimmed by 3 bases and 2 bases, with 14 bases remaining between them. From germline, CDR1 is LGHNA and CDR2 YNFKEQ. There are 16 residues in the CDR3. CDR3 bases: TGTGCCAGCAGCCAGGACGGCGCGATAGGCAATCAGCCCCAGCATTTT. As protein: CASSQDGAIGNQPQHF.

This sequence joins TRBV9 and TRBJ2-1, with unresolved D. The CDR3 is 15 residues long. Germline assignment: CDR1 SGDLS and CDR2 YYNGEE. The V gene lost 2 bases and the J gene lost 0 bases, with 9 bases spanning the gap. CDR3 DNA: TGTGCCAGCAGCGTTGGCAGGAGCTCCTACAATGAGCAGTTCTTC. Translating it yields CASSVGRSSYNEQFF.

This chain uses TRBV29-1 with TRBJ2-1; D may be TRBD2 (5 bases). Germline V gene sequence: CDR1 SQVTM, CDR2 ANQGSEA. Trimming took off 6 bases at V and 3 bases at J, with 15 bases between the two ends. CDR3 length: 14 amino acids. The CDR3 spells CSVEMSGIYNEQFF. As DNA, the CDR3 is TGCAGCGTCGAAATGTCGGGGATCTACAATGAGCAGTTCTTC.

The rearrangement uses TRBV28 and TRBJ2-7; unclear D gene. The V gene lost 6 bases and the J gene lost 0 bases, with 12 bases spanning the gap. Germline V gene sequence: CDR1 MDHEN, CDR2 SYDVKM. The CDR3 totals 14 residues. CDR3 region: CASRGQVISYEQYF. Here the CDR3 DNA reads TGTGCCAGCAGGGGCCAGGTCATCTCCTACGAGCAGTACTTC.

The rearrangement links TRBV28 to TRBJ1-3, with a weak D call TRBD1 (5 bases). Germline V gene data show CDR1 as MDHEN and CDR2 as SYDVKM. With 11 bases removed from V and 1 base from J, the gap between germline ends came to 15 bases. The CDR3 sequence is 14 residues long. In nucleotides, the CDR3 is TGTGCCTGCAACTCGGGGGGGTCTGGAAACACCATATATTTT. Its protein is CACNSGGSGNTIYF. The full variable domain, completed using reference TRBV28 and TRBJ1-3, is DVKVTQSSRYLVKRTGEKVFLECVQDMDHENMFWYRQDPGLGLRLIYFSYDVKMKEKGDIPEGYSVSREKKERFSLILESASTNQTSMYLCACNSGGSGNTIYFGEGSWLTVV.

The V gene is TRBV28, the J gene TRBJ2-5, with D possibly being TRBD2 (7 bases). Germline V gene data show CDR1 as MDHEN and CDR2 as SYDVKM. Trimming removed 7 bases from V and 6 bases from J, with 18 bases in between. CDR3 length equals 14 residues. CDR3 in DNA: TGTGCCAGCACCCTGGGGGGGCGCAGCCAGACCCAGTACTTC. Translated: CASTLGGRSQTQYF.

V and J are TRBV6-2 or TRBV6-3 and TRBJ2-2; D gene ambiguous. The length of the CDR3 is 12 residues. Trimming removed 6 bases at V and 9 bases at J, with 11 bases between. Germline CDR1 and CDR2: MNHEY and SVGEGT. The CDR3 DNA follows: TGTGCCAGCAGCCTCCAGCTCCGGGAGCTGTTTTTT. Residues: CASSLQLRELFF.

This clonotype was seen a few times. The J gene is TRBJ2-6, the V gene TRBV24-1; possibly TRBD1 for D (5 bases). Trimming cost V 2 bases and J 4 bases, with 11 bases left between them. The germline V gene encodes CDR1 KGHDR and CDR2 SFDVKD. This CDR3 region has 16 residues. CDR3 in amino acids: CATSDYQGTGANVLTF. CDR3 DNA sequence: TGTGCCACCAGTGATTATCAGGGAACAGGGGCCAACGTCCTGACTTTC.

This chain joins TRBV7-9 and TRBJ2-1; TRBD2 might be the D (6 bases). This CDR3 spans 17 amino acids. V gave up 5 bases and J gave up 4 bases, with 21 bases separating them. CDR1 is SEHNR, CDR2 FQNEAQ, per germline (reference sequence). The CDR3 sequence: CASSLSFGTLSYNEQFF. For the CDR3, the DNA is TGTGCCAGCAGCCTCTCCTTCGGGACTCTGTCTTACAATGAGCAGTTCTTC. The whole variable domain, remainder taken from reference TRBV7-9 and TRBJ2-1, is DTGVSQNPRHKITKRGQNVTFRCDPISEHNRLYWYRQTLGQGPEFLTYFQNEAQLEKSRLLSDRFSAERPKGSFSTLEIQRTEQGDSAMYLCASSLSFGTLSYNEQFFGPGTRLTVL.

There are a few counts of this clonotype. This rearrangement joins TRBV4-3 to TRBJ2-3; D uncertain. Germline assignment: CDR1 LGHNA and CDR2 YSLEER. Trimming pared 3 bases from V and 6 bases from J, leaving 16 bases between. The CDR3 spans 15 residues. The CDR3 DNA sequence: TGCGCCAGCAGCCAGAGAACCCTGACGGTTGATACGCAGTATTTT. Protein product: CASSQRTLTVDTQYF.

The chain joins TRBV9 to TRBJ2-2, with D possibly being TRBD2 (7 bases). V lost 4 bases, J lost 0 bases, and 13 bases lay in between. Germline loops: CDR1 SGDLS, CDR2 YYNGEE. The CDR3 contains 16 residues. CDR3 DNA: TGTGCCAGCAGCCGCGGGGGCAGGTCGAACACCGGGGAGCTGTTTTTT. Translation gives CASSRGGRSNTGELFF.

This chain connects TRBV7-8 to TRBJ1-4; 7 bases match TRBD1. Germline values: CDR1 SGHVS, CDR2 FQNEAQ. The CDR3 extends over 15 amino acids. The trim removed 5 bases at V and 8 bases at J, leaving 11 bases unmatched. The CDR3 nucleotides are TGTGCCAGCAGCCTAGGACAGGCTCTCATCGAAAAACTGTTTTTT. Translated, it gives CASSLGQALIEKLFF.

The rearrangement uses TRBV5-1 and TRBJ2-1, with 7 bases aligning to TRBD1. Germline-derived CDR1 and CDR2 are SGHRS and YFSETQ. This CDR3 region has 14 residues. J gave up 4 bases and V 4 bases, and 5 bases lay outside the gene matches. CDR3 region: CASSHDRAYNEQFF. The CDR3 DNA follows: TGCGCCAGCAGCCATGACAGGGCTTACAATGAGCAGTTCTTC.

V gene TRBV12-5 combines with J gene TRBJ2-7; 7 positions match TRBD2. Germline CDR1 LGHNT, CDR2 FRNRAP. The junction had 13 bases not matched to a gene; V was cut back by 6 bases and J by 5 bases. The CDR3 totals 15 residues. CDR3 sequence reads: CASGAGGRAVDEQYF. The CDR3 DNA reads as TGTGCTAGTGGGGCTGGTGGGAGGGCCGTCGACGAGCAGTACTTC.

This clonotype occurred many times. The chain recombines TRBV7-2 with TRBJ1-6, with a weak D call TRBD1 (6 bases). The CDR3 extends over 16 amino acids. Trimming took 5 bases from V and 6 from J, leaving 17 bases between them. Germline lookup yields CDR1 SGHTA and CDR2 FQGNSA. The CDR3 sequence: CASSPGQRLLNSPLHF. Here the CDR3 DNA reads TGTGCCAGCAGCCCCGGACAGCGCCTTCTTAATTCACCCCTCCACTTT.

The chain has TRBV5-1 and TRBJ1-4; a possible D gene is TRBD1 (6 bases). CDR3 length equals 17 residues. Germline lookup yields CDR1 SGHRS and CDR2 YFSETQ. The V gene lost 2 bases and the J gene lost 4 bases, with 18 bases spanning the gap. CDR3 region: CASSLPQGKAFNEKLFF. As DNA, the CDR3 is TGCGCCAGCAGCTTACCTCAGGGGAAGGCCTTTAATGAAAAACTGTTTTTT.